A selection of T cell receptor beta chains follows, all from one sample in a study of Graves' ophthalmopathy and Graves' hyperthyroidism. Via MiXCR, TCRdb re-called the multiplex PCR reads, giving one row per CDR3 protein. The table shows around 1.1 million distinct CDR3 sequences, with about two fifths occurring only once. The sequenced sample consisted of peripheral blood or thyroid tissue (not recorded which). The receptors were gathered from an adult man with Graves' hyperthyroidism. Both conserved end residues are part of each CDR3. The D gene is left open where the match is weak. Where a row states a size, it is once, few, many or the class of an expanded clone; other rows omit it.

j_call clone_size v_call d_call cdr3_aa cdr3_nt
TRBJ1-5 . TRBV28 . CASSLRACSSNQPQHF TGTGCCAGCAGTTTGAGGGCATGTTCATCCAATCAGCCCCAGCATTTT
TRBJ1-2 . TRBV9 TRBD1 CASSVGGTGEGYGYTF TGTGCCAGCAGCGTTGGGGGGACAGGGGAGGGCTATGGCTACACCTTC
TRBJ2-5 . TRBV4-1 . CASSQLAVQETQYF TGCGCCAGCAGCCAGCTAGCTGTCCAAGAGACCCAGTACTTC
TRBJ1-1 . TRBV6-5 . CASSYLFGNTEAFF TGTGCCAGCAGTTATCTTTTCGGAAACACTGAAGCTTTCTTT
TRBJ2-5 . TRBV5-1 . CASSLFGGDLGETQYF TGTGCCAGCAGCTTGTTTGGGGGCGACCTTGGGGAGACCCAGTACTTC
TRBJ2-2 many TRBV9 TRBD2 CASSVGGRANTGELFF TGTGCCAGCAGCGTAGGCGGGAGGGCAAACACCGGGGAGCTGTTTTTT
TRBJ1-2 many TRBV2 . CASSDAGAYGYTF TGTGCCAGCAGTGACGCGGGAGCGTATGGCTACACCTTC
TRBJ2-7 . TRBV13 . CASSQPTGGEQYF TGTGCCAGCAGCCAACCAACCGGGGGCGAGCAGTACTTC
TRBJ2-7 many TRBV29-1 . CSVEDPGRHEQYF TGCAGCGTTGAGGACCCAGGACGGCACGAGCAGTACTTC
TRBJ1-1 . TRBV5-1 TRBD1 CASSYTGVANTEAFF TGCGCCAGCAGCTATACAGGGGTGGCGAACACTGAAGCTTTCTTT
TRBJ1-2 many TRBV7-8 TRBD1 CASSLGTGDYSGYGYTF TGTGCCAGCAGCTTGGGGACAGGGGACTACTCCGGGTATGGCTACACCTTC
TRBJ2-5 . TRBV12-3/TRBV12-4 TRBD1 CASSLGGQRSETQYF TGTGCCAGCAGTTTAGGGGGACAGCGCTCGGAGACCCAGTACTTC
TRBJ1-3 few TRBV6-2/TRBV6-3 . CASKEIDSGNTIYF TGTGCCAGCAAAGAAATCGACTCTGGAAACACCATATATTTT
TRBJ1-1 . TRBV15 . CATSSVTPYAFF TGTGCCACCAGCAGCGTAACTCCATATGCTTTCTTT
TRBJ1-1 . TRBV29-1 . CSVEVGAFF TGCAGCGTTGAGGTTGGGGCTTTCTTT
TRBJ1-2 few TRBV20-1 TRBD1 CSAREGDRGTF TGCAGTGCTAGAGAAGGCGACAGGGGAACCTTC
TRBJ2-5 . TRBV29-1 TRBD2 CSLRLAGGTGEEAETQYF TGCAGCTTGCGACTAGCGGGTGGCACCGGGGAGGAAGCAGAGACCCAGTACTTC
TRBJ2-7 few TRBV5-1 . CASSFSTDPYEQYF TGCGCCAGCAGCTTCTCGACAGACCCCTACGAGCAGTACTTC
TRBJ1-6 few TRBV4-3 TRBD1 CASSQERTGHSPLHF TGCGCCAGCAGCCAAGAAAGGACAGGGCATTCACCCCTCCACTTT
TRBJ1-6 . TRBV7-2 . CASSLALAGWSPLHF TGTGCCAGCAGCTTGGCCCTAGCGGGGTGGTCACCCCTCCACTTT
TRBJ1-1 many TRBV9 . CASSGWMNTEAFF TGTGCCAGCAGCGGATGGATGAACACTGAAGCTTTCTTT
TRBJ2-6 . TRBV24-1 TRBD1 CATKGQGASTEAF TGTGCCACCAAAGGACAGGGGGCAAGTACTGAAGCTTTC
TRBJ2-5 many TRBV29-1 . CSVGSETQYF TGCAGCGTTGGTTCGGAGACCCAGTACTTC
TRBJ1-6 . TRBV12-3/TRBV12-4 . CASSWTARDSPLHF TGTGCCAGCAGTTGGACAGCGCGGGATTCACCCCTCCACTTT
TRBJ2-7 few TRBV11-3 . CAWTSSSYEQYF TGTGCCTGGACTTCGTCCTCCTACGAGCAGTACTTC
TRBJ2-7 many TRBV11-2 . CASTTGSYEQYF TGTGCCAGCACCACAGGGTCCTACGAGCAGTACTTC
TRBJ2-7 many TRBV20-1 . CSARGLAGFGYEQYF TGCAGTGCTAGAGGGCTAGCCGGCTTTGGCTACGAGCAGTACTTC
TRBJ2-7 many TRBV20-1 . CSARAGYSYEQYF TGCAGTGCTAGAGCCGGGTACTCCTACGAGCAGTACTTC
TRBJ1-2 . TRBV4-2 . CASSQGGQAAYTF TGTGCCAGCAGCCAAGGGGGGCAGGCGGCCTACACCTTC
TRBJ1-6 many TRBV2 . CASSEVRINSPLHF TGTGCCAGCAGTGAAGTCCGGATTAATTCACCCCTCCACTTT